A single sample gave rise to the 15 T cell receptor beta chains below, sequenced in a study of shared clonotypes between healthy human individuals. Profiling relied on immunoSEQ multiplex PCR, and the TCRdb table lists in-frame clones only, not all of them. The sample lists about 2.5 million clones, 92% seen once, with 0.37% in the top ten. The sample comprised naive CD4+ T cells from PBMCs. Subset meaning: CD45RA+ positively selected. The source is a man in his late teens or twenties in good health. Some clones in this sample may be carry-over from other donors' samples.

The rearrangement uses TRBV19 and TRBJ2-1; weak D call: TRBD2 (6 bases). CDR3 length: 15 residues. Trimming pared 5 bases from V and 6 bases from J, leaving 17 bases between. The germline gives CDR1 LNHDA, CDR2 SQIVND (reference sequence). This chain's CDR3 is CASSGDGRRVNEQFF. For the CDR3, the DNA is TGTGCCAGTAGTGGGGACGGGAGAAGGGTCAATGAGCAGTTCTTC.

The chain links TRBV4-1 to TRBJ2-1; 8 bases match TRBD2. V lost 3 bases to trimming and J lost 10 bases; unmatched junction nucleotides: 20. The CDR3 totals 18 residues. In germline, CDR1 is MGHRA, CDR2 YSYEKL. The CDR3 spells CASSHAFGSGRAGGEQFF. Here the CDR3 DNA reads TGCGCCAGCAGCCACGCCTTCGGGTCCGGGAGGGCCGGGGGCGAGCAGTTCTTC.

The chain links TRBV2 to TRBJ2-7; perhaps TRBD2 as D (8 bases). V lost 6 bases and J 5 bases, leaving 20 bases between the germline ends. The CDR3 totals 15 residues. Per the germline V gene, CDR1 is SNHLY and CDR2 is FYNNEI. The chain's CDR3 is CASRKGTRGPHEQYF. The CDR3, as DNA: TGTGCCAGCAGGAAAGGGACTAGGGGGCCCCACGAGCAGTACTTC.

J is TRBJ1-1 and V is TRBV19, with a weak D call TRBD1 (5 bases). Germline CDR1 LNHDA, CDR2 SQIVND (reference sequence). V was clipped by 9 bases and J by 5 bases, with 16 bases between them. CDR3 length equals 13 residues. The CDR3, as DNA: TGTGCCAGCCAAAAAGGGGCGTGGACTGAAGCTTTCTTT. It codes for CASQKGAWTEAFF. Combining the CDR3 with reference TRBV19 and TRBJ1-1 gives the whole variable domain DGGITQSPKYLFRKEGQNVTLSCEQNLNHDAMYWYRQDPGQGLRLIYYSQIVNDFQKGDIAEGYSVSREKKESFPLTVTSAQKNPTAFYLCASQKGAWTEAFFGQGTRLTVV.

The chain employs TRBV7-8 and TRBJ2-7; possible D gene TRBD2, 5 bases. Trimming shortened V by 1 base and J by 2 bases, and 9 bases separated the two germline ends. Germline V lookup: CDR1 SGHVS, CDR2 FQNEAQ. The CDR3 has 14 residues. CDR3 region: CASSLGTVTYEQYF. CDR3 nucleotide sequence: TGTGCCAGCAGCTTAGGGACTGTTACCTACGAGCAGTACTTC.

The V and J genes are TRBV12-5 and TRBJ1-1, with 8 bases matching TRBD1. The trim removed 1 base at V and 5 bases at J, leaving 6 bases unmatched. Germline V CDR1 and CDR2: LGHNT, FRNRAP. The CDR3 loop spans 15 amino acids. This chain's CDR3 is CASGLGQGSITEAFF. The CDR3 nucleotides read TGTGCTAGTGGTTTGGGACAGGGGAGTATAACTGAAGCTTTCTTT.

This chain connects TRBV9 to TRBJ2-7; D is perhaps TRBD1 (6 bases). V was shortened by 0 bases and J by 7 bases, with 17 bases between the two germline ends. Per the germline V gene, CDR1 is SGDLS and CDR2 is YYNGEE. This CDR3 is 15 amino acids long. The CDR3 loop is CASSVATDLRGEQYF. DNA of the CDR3: TGTGCCAGCAGCGTAGCCACGGACCTGAGGGGGGAGCAGTACTTC.

The genes are TRBV29-1 and TRBJ2-5; 8 bases are a match to TRBD1. The DNA end is a closer match to TRBJ2-7, so the J assignment may be wrong. The CDR3 has 17 residues. Germline CDR1 is SQVTM and CDR2 is ANQGSEA. This CDR3 reads CSVEWSRGPESSYEQYF. CDR3 in DNA: TGCAGCGTTGAGTGGTCCAGGGGGCCCGAAAGCTCCTACGAGCAGTACTTC.

V and J are TRBV18 and TRBJ1-1; no definite D call. This CDR3 region has 13 residues. Germline CDR1 KGHSH, CDR2 LQKENI. V dropped 1 base and J dropped 6 bases, with 9 bases sitting between them. DNA for the CDR3: TGTGCCAGCTCACCACAGGGAGTGGCTGAAGCTTTCTTT. It yields the protein CASSPQGVAEAFF.

V and J are TRBV5-4 and TRBJ2-7, with 9 bases aligning to TRBD1. Germline-derived CDR1 and CDR2 are SGHNT and YYREEE (reference sequence). J was trimmed by 2 bases and V by 4 bases; bases with no gene match: 7. This CDR3 comprises 15 residues. The CDR3 bases are TGTGCCAGCAGCCGCCGTAGACAGGGGGCCTACGAGCAGTACTTC. This gives the protein CASSRRRQGAYEQYF.

This clone has just a few counts. The J gene is TRBJ1-1, the V gene TRBV28; D gene uncertain. The CDR3 contains 13 residues. V was cut by 5 bases and J by 8 bases, with 15 bases left in between. Per germline, CDR1 MDHEN and CDR2 SYDVKM. The CDR3 nucleotides are TGTGCCAGCAGTCGGATTCGGAGGGCCGAAGCTTTCTTT. The encoded protein is CASSRIRRAEAFF.

The chain links TRBV27 to TRBJ2-7; possible D gene TRBD1, 6 bases. The V gene lost 2 bases and the J gene lost 6 bases, with 17 bases spanning the gap. From germline, CDR1 is MNHEY and CDR2 SMNVEV (reference sequence). This CDR3 region has 15 residues. CDR3 nucleotides: TGTGCCAGCAGTTTAATGGTGGGGGCCCCGGTCGAGCAGTACTTC. This codes for CASSLMVGAPVEQYF.

A word on this clone: Other DNA variants within this sample encode the same CDR3. The chain recombines TRBV18 with TRBJ1-1; D remains unclear. Trimming took 3 bases from V and 3 from J, leaving 8 bases between them. Germline CDR1 is KGHSH and CDR2 is LQKENI. This CDR3 is 13 amino acids long. CDR3 sequence (DNA): TGTGCCAGCTCACCGTCACTGGACACTGAAGCTTTCTTT. Its translation: CASSPSLDTEAFF.

The table lists this clone with a count of one. The V gene is TRBV2, the J gene TRBJ2-5; weak D call: TRBD1 (6 bases). Between the trimmed V and J ends, which lost 5 bases and 3 bases, there was a span of 10 bases. The length of the CDR3 is 13 residues. CDR1 and CDR2 (germline): SNHLY, FYNNEI. The CDR3 reads CASSFGQKETQYF. CDR3 DNA sequence: TGTGCCAGCAGTTTTGGACAGAAAGAGACCCAGTACTTC.

The chain is built from TRBV7-2 and TRBJ2-1; unclear D gene. Trimming removed 2 bases from V and 7 bases from J, with 15 bases in between. The CDR3 covers 15 residues. CDR1 is SGHTA and CDR2 is FQGNSA in the germline V gene. For the CDR3, the DNA is TGTGCCAGCAGCTTACGCGTCCCCAGGTCGAATGAGCAGTTCTTC. As protein: CASSLRVPRSNEQFF.